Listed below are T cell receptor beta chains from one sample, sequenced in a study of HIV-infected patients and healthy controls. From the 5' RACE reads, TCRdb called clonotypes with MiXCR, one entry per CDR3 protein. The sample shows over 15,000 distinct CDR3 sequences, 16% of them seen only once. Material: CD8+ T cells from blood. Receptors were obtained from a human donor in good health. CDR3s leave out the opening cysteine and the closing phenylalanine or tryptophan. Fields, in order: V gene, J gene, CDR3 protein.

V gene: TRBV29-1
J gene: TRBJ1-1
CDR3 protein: SVEPYGVNTEAF

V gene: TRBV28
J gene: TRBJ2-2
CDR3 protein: ASSFGTSTGELF

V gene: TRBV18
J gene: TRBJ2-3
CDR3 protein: ASSLTHPHRGYTDTQY

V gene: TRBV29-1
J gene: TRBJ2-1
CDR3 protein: SVDGAEQF

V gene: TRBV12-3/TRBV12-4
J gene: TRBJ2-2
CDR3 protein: ASSPLGLTGPGELF

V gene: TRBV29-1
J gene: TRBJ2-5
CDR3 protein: SVEGSKGPESQETQY

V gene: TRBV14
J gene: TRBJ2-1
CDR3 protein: ASSLGGEQF

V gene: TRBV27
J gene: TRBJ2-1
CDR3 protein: AVGQYNEQF

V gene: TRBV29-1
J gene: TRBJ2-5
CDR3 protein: SVEGRRQGAGETQY

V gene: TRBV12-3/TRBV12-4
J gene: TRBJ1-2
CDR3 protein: ASSPSGTYYGYT

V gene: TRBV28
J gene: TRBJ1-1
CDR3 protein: ASSLDRGKNTEAF

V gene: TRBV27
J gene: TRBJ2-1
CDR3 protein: ASTSPDRSPPSNEQF

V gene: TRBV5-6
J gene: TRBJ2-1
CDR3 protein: ASRTGNNEQF

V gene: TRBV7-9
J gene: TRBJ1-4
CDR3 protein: ASISGAEGTQNEKLF

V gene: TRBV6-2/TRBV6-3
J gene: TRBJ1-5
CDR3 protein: ASGRNQPQH

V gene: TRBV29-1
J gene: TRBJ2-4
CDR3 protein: SVEGYGDKNIQY

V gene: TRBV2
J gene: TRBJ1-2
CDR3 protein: ASSELSGLGYT

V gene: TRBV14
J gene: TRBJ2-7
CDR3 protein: ASSQGLLVYEQY

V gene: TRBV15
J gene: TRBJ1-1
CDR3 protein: ATSTGGTNTEAF

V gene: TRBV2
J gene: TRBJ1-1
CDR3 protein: ASGRTEAF

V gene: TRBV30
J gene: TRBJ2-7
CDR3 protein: AWKVGREGYEQY

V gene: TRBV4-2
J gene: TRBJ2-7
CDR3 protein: ASSHREGDTAYEQY

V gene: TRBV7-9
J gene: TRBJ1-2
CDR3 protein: ASSEGRQDYGYT

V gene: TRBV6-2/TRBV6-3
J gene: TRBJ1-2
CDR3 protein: ASSPQESYGYT

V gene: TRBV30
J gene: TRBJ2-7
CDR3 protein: AWSVSWSGEQY

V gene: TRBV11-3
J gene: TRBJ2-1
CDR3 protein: ASSLSGDLLNEQF

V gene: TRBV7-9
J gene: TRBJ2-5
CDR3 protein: ASSPQRTQETQY

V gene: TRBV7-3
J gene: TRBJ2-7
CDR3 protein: ASSPGGAGNEQY

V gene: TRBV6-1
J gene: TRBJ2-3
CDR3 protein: GSSDGLAVNTDTQY

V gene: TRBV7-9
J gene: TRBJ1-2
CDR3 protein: ASSLGQSYGYT

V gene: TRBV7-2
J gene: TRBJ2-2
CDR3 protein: ASSLPTTGELF

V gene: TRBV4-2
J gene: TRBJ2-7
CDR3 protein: ASSHVTGTKTEGPYEQY

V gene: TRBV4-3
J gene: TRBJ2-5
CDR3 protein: ASSQDRDSQETQY

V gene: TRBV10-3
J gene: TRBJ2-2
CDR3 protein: AISEWDRNTGELF

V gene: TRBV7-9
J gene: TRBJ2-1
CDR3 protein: ASSWDSSYNEQF

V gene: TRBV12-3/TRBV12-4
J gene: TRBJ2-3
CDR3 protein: ASSSQGPVTQY

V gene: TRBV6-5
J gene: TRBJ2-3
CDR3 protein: ASSYVPASTDTQY

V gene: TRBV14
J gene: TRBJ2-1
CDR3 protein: ASSQAGQRYFDEQF

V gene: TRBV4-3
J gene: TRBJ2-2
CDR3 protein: ASSQGQGSTGELF

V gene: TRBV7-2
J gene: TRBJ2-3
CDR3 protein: ASSPGPPEY

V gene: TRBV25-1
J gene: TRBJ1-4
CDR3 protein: ASSHQAGARGKLF

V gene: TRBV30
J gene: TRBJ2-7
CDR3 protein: AWSESRYEQY

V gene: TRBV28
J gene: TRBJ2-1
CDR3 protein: ASSLVGALANEQF

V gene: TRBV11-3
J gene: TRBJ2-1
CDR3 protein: ASSLAESYNEQF

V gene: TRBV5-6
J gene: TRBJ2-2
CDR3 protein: ASSLGTGATGELF

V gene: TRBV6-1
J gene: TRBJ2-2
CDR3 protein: ASSEAGGGTGELF

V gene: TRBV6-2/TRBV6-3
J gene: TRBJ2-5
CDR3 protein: ASSYPLGDREETQY

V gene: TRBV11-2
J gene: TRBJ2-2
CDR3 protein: ASSLTSGRAAGELF

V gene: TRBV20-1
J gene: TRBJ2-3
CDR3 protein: SARDHARRYTDTQY

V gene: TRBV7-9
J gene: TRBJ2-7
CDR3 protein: ASSSDRTYYEQY

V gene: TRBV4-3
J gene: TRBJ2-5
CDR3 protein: ASSQEDSYEETQY

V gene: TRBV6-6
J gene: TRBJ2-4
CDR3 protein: ASNQAKNIQC

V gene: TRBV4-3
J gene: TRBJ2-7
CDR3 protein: ASSPGTGGYEQY

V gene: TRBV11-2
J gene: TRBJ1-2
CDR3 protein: ASSSRSSPGSYT